This T cell receptor (beta chain) appears in the sequencing data of a study of T cells after yellow fever vaccination. At the level of the study: When fractions had low cell numbers, they were prepared with SMART-Seq v4 Ultra Low Input.

Looked up from germline, CDR1 is DFQATT and CDR2 is SNEGSKA (reference sequence). V lost 6 bases and J 1 base, leaving 18 bases between the germline ends. The CDR3 length is 15 residues. This clonotype came up many times. The antigen is undetermined. The authors made TCR cDNA by 5'RACE template switching, adding a universal primer site and UMIs. TCRdb reprocessed the 5' RACE reads via MiXCR and lists one record per CDR3 protein. The sample has some 350,000 distinct CDR3 sequences; about 4% are singletons. Study outcomes and limitations: The secondary response peaked faster, at day 5 versus 15, but was weaker.

The sequencing used PBMCs, collected 5 days after the yellow fever booster vaccination. The gene calls are TRBV20-1 and TRBJ1-1; D gene unclear. The source is a man between 18 and 35 years old who received the YFV17D yellow fever vaccine. This chain's CDR3 is CSAARGNGENTEAFF. As DNA, the CDR3 is TGCAGTGCCGCGCGGGGAAATGGTGAGAACACTGAAGCTTTCTTT.